This T cell receptor beta chain was recovered during a study of blood T cell repertoires in COVID-19. Study information: COVID-19 samples, acute and convalescent, were from the United States, Italy and Spain.

V was shortened by 3 bases and J by 11 bases, with 12 bases between the two germline ends. This CDR3 contains 12 residues. Germline loops: CDR1 KGHDR, CDR2 SFDVKD. Authors' methods: Counts of nucleated cells, estimated from reference gene primer amplification, were obtained. Data came from immunoSEQ multiplex PCR; TCRdb stores just in-frame clones and leaves some out. That table furnishes V, J and clone size, whereas the DNA furnished D and trimming. Of over 100,000 clones in the sample, approximately 84% were seen once. The source is a middle-aged man with active or convalescent COVID-19. Specimen: peripheral blood. This sequence joins TRBV24-1 and TRBJ1-1, with D perhaps TRBD1 (6 bases). CDR3 in DNA: TGTGCCACCAGTGATAGGCAGGGGATCGCTTTCTTT. This codes for CATSDRQGIAFF.